Below, 2 T cell receptor beta chains from the same sample are listed, as sequenced in a study of PD-1 blockade in classical Hodgkin lymphoma. This table comes from immunoSEQ multiplex PCR, and its TCRdb copy is limited to in-frame clones, with some not included. The sample contains more than 40,000 clones, over 70% of which appear only once. Each of the patients experienced relapse following autologous stem cell transplantation, and their brentuximab vedotin exposure differed. The specimen was peripheral blood mononuclear cells (PBMCs), collected at baseline. The receptors derive from a human donor with classical Hodgkin lymphoma.

This clone is labeled medium-sized. The DNA of the CDR3 is TGTGCCTGGAGTGTACCCACGGAACCCCTGTATAGCAATCAGCCCCAGCATTTT. Translation gives CAWSVPTEPLYSNQPQHF. The chain recombines TRBV30 with TRBJ1-5; D is unclear. Deletions cut 0 bases from V and 0 bases from J, with 18 bases between. This CDR3 has 18 residues. CDR1 GTSNPN and CDR2 SVGIG come from the germline V gene (reference sequence). Supplemented by reference TRBV30 and TRBJ1-5, the full variable domain reads SQTIHQWPATLVQPVGSPLSLECTVEGTSNPNLYWYRQAAGRGLQLLFYSVGIGQISSEVPQNLSASRPQDRQFILSSKKLLLSDSGFYLCAWSVPTEPLYSNQPQHFGDGTRLSIL.

The chain is built from TRBV28 and TRBJ1-2; D unclear. CDR3 size: 13 residues. CDR1 and CDR2 (germline): MDHEN, SYDVKM. V was cut by 6 bases and J by 2 bases, with 10 bases left in between. The CDR3 is CASRFSGNYGYTF. The CDR3 DNA sequence: TGTGCCAGCAGGTTTTCGGGCAACTATGGCTACACCTTC.